Following are 17 T cell receptor beta chains from one sample sequenced in a study of T cell responses to AZD1222 COVID-19 vaccine (dated by TCRdb to 2020 to 2023). This specimen's time point label, per the study, means: baseline before first vaccination. The library was generated by the immunoSEQ multiplex PCR assay. In its TCRdb copy, this immuneACCESS table keeps in-frame sequences only and misses some clones. Where compared with another copy, unresolved V genes explain less than half of these, and the others have no known cause. For this sample there are about 120,000 clones; over 75% appear just once. 2.8% of the sample is held by the ten biggest clonotypes. The source was peripheral blood, collected on day 0 of AZD1222 vaccination. The receptors come from an adult in good health.

The chain couples TRBV7-9 to TRBJ2-7; no clear D gene. The germline CDR1 and CDR2 sequences are SEHNR and FQNEAQ (reference sequence). The CDR3 is 13 amino acids. Deletions cut 1 base from V and 6 bases from J, with 10 bases between. CDR3 coding DNA: TGTGCCAGCAGCTTAGATGGGAAGCGCGAGCAGTACTTC. Translating it yields CASSLDGKREQYF.

The CDR3 DNA reads as TGTGCCAGCAGTTATGCAGCTAGCAATCAGCCCCAGCATTTT. Residues: CASSYAASNQPQHF. The chain employs TRBV27 and TRBJ1-5; no reliable D call. Trimming removed 4 bases at V and 0 bases at J, with 7 bases between. The CDR3 has 14 residues. Germline-derived CDR1 and CDR2 are MNHEY and SMNVEV (reference sequence).

V usage is TRBV5-1 and J usage is TRBJ1-2; 7 bases are shared with TRBD1. The CDR3 contains 14 residues. The germline V gene has CDR1 SGHRS and CDR2 YFSETQ. After removal of 0 bases from V and 8 bases from J, the junction contained 7 bases not matched to a gene. CDR3 bases: TGCGCCAGCAGCTTGGAGGGGGCAGATGGCGGCTACACCTTC. Residues: CASSLEGADGGYTF.

This clone is a singleton in its sample. The chain is built from TRBV7-8 and TRBJ1-2; 8 nucleotides align to TRBD1. J lost 2 bases, V lost 5 bases, and 7 bases had no gene match. CDR3 size: 15 residues. Germline CDR1 is SGHVS and CDR2 is FQNEAQ. DNA for the CDR3: TGTGCCAGCAGCCGAGACAGGGGAGGAAACTATGGCTACACCTTC. Its translation is CASSRDRGGNYGYTF.

The genes are TRBV19 and TRBJ1-4; 12 bases are shared with TRBD1. The junction had 7 bases not matched to a gene; V was cut back by 5 bases and J by 3 bases. Germline V CDR1 and CDR2: LNHDA, SQIVND (reference sequence). The CDR3 contains 17 residues. The CDR3 protein is CASSPRDRGRANEKLFF. The CDR3 nucleotides are TGTGCCAGTAGTCCCCGGGACAGGGGGCGCGCTAATGAAAAACTGTTTTTT.

This chain links TRBV14 with TRBJ2-3, with D uncertain. The CDR3 runs 13 residues. Germline values: CDR1 SGHDN, CDR2 FVKESK. Trimming removed 3 bases at V and 9 bases at J, with 13 bases between. CDR3 loop: CASSQRQRQTQYF. In DNA, the CDR3 is TGTGCCAGCAGCCAGCGACAAAGGCAAACGCAGTATTTT.

The chain employs TRBV5-1 and TRBJ2-2; D remains unclear. Germline CDR1 is SGHRS and CDR2 is YFSETQ. V was shortened by 4 bases and J by 6 bases, with 7 bases between the two germline ends. The CDR3 is 12 residues long. CDR3 bases: TGCGCCAGCAGCACCGAATCCGGGGAGCTGTTTTTT. This codes for CASSTESGELFF.

The chain is built from TRBV3-1 (or the pseudogene TRBV3-2) and TRBJ2-1, with 7 nucleotides matching TRBD2. The V gene end was trimmed by 4 bases and the J gene end by 4 bases; junction bases not matched to a gene: 7. From germline, CDR1 is LGHDT and CDR2 YNNKEL (reference sequence). This CDR3 contains 15 residues. The chain's CDR3 is CASSPNPAGYNEQFF. For the CDR3, the DNA is TGTGCCAGCAGCCCCAATCCAGCGGGGTACAATGAGCAGTTCTTC.

The chain's CDR3 is CAISDSYHPDQPQHF. The CDR3 bases are TGTGCCATCAGTGACTCCTACCACCCGGATCAGCCCCAGCATTTT. The chain joins TRBV10-3 to TRBJ1-5; D not certain. This CDR3 is built from 15 residues. The V gene's germline CDR1 is ENHRY and CDR2 SYGVKD. V was shortened by 3 bases and J by 5 bases, with 14 bases between the two germline ends.

The rearrangement joins TRBV24-1 to TRBJ2-5, with TRBD2 matching 14 bases. J gave up 5 bases and V 3 bases, and 13 bases lay outside the gene matches. The germline V gene encodes CDR1 KGHDR and CDR2 SFDVKD. The CDR3 is 19 amino acids. The CDR3 region is CATSDTGTSGSGYRETQYF. The DNA for the CDR3 is TGTGCCACCAGTGATACCGGGACTAGCGGGAGTGGATATAGGGAGACCCAGTACTTC.

The gene calls are TRBV5-6 and TRBJ1-6; a weak D match, TRBD1 (5 bases). Deletions cut 4 bases from V and 9 bases from J, with 14 bases between. This CDR3 is built from 14 residues. CDR1 and CDR2 from the germline V gene are SGHDT and YYEEEE. CDR3 protein: CASSPGVGASPLHF. The CDR3 region has the DNA TGTGCCAGCAGCCCGGGCGTTGGGGCTTCACCCCTCCACTTT.

V gene TRBV7-9 combines with J gene TRBJ2-5; no reliable D call. The CDR3 loop spans 11 amino acids. The germline gives CDR1 SEHNR, CDR2 FQNEAQ (reference sequence). V was pared by 5 bases and J by 5 bases, with 6 bases between. The CDR3 DNA reads TGTGCCAGCAGCCGTCTCGAGACCCAGTACTTC. It is translated as CASSRLETQYF.

The chain has TRBV3-1 (or the pseudogene TRBV3-2) and TRBJ1-2; D is unclear. CDR1 is LGHDT and CDR2 is YNNKEL in the germline V gene (reference sequence). Trimming cost V 0 bases and J 8 bases, with 7 bases left between them. CDR3 length: 12 residues. The CDR3: CASSQDWAGYTF. In DNA, the CDR3 is TGTGCCAGCAGCCAAGATTGGGCAGGCTACACCTTC.

This chain uses TRBV3-1 (or the pseudogene TRBV3-2) with TRBJ2-7; 7 bases agree with TRBD2. Per the germline V gene, CDR1 is LGHDT and CDR2 is YNNKEL (reference sequence). CDR3 length: 14 residues. V gave up 5 bases and J gave up 2 bases; unmatched junction bases: 6. This chain's CDR3 is CASSGPSGTYEQYF. In DNA, the CDR3 is TGTGCCAGCAGCGGGCCTAGCGGTACCTACGAGCAGTACTTC.

The V and J genes are TRBV5-1 and TRBJ2-1, with D uncertain. Germline CDR1 and CDR2: SGHRS and YFSETQ. There are 15 residues in the CDR3. V lost 0 bases to trimming and J lost 3 bases, with 10 bases between them. CDR3 residues: CASSLGHFDYNEQFF. CDR3 bases: TGCGCCAGCAGCTTGGGACACTTCGACTACAATGAGCAGTTCTTC.

The V and J genes are TRBV5-1 and TRBJ2-1, with D possibly being TRBD2 (6 bases). The V and J ends lost 2 bases and 3 bases respectively, with 9 bases between them. The CDR3 is 14 residues long. Germline loops: CDR1 SGHRS, CDR2 YFSETQ. The CDR3 coding sequence is TGCGCCAGCAGCTTTGAGACTAGCTACAATGAGCAGTTCTTC. Translation: CASSFETSYNEQFF.

This chain connects TRBV5-6 to TRBJ1-6; D ambiguous. V lost 6 bases and J 5 bases, leaving 15 bases between the germline ends. The germline gives CDR1 SGHDT, CDR2 YYEEEE. The CDR3 length is 15 residues. The CDR3 protein is CASKSVVADNSPLHF. The CDR3 bases are TGTGCCAGCAAGTCGGTGGTTGCCGATAATTCACCCCTCCACTTT.